The rows below give T cell receptor beta chains drawn from one sample of a study of T-cell reconstitution after alpha-beta-depleted transplantation in children. One entry per CDR3 protein, called by TCRdb with MiXCR from the PCR reads. The sample has some 600,000 distinct CDR3 sequences; approximately 17% are singletons. The specimen was PBMCs from the stem cell graft donor, collected from the stem cell graft. Receptors were obtained from a human donor who donated a stem cell graft to a child with acute myeloid leukemia. CDR3s include the opening cysteine and the closing phenylalanine or tryptophan. D genes are given only for firm matches.

CASSNTGQGEVYNEQFF | TRBD1 | TRBV12-3/TRBV12-4
CATSDRRTEGYTF | - | TRBV24-1
CASSFYAGALGYNEQFF | - | TRBV7-2
CASSPPAGVVGDEQFF | TRBD2 | TRBV18
CASSARDTYNEQFF | - | TRBV19
CASSFAYRSTDTQYF | - | TRBV5-1
CASSAGNDYGYTF | - | TRBV9
CSVPLGIEQFF | - | TRBV29-1
CASSLAPRVDQPQHF | - | TRBV12-3/TRBV12-4
CSVEEEGKGEKLFF | - | TRBV29-1
CASTFRLVLSEQFF | - | TRBV7-9
CASSPYSFISPNTEAFF | - | TRBV7-2
CSARDLTDFIGEKLFF | - | TRBV20-1
CASSLAGLAASYEQYF | TRBD2 | TRBV5-1
CSVFESTVVEGYTF | - | TRBV29-1
CASRFRGAELNYGYTF | - | TRBV12-3/TRBV12-4
CASSRESGQPQHF | - | TRBV7-2
CASSGPNTEAFF | - | TRBV6-6
CASRSGTGQYSNQPQHF | - | TRBV6-2/TRBV6-3
CSAVPGQGGNEQFF | TRBD1 | TRBV20-1
CSAKTYGYTF | - | TRBV29-1
CATSDPRAGTETQYF | - | TRBV24-1
CSARLGSYRELSNQPQHF | - | TRBV20-1
CATIDGDEQFF | - | TRBV5-1
CASSLGAGGLGQPQHF | - | TRBV27
CASSFAGGSEQYF | TRBD2 | TRBV5-1
CASSYQGTANTGELFF | TRBD1 | TRBV11-3
CSVEDNSYEQYF | - | TRBV29-1
CSARDQRGTYNEQFF | - | TRBV20-1
CASSLGGAGGISGANVLTF | TRBD1 | TRBV5-1
CASSTGTGRKTDQGNEKLFF | TRBD1 | TRBV4-2
CASSYGFGGSPDLYEQYF | - | TRBV6-2/TRBV6-3
CSASKQGLDQPQHF | TRBD1 | TRBV20-1
CSVERSGLAGDYEQYF | TRBD2 | TRBV29-1
CASSVGRRNTEAFF | - | TRBV9
CSVEERRETGPSGANVLTF | - | TRBV29-1
CASSLGGTDYNEQFF | - | TRBV5-1
CASSLVGQLNEKLFF | TRBD1 | TRBV7-2
CATTWTGVSSGANVLTF | TRBD1 | TRBV5-1
CASLGVAGGLPETQYF | TRBD2 | TRBV5-6
CSAREDSLYGYTF | - | TRBV20-1
CASSLGLRNRGYEQYF | - | TRBV7-2
CSARRWLAGYNEQFF | TRBD2 | TRBV20-1
CATSRGGQFSIYGYTF | - | TRBV15
CASSLVGWTGGGETQYF | TRBD1 | TRBV11-2
CASTRRGRGNTIYF | - | TRBV5-6
CSVGGSGNQPQHF | - | TRBV29-1
CSARDNRGYTGELFF | TRBD1 | TRBV20-1